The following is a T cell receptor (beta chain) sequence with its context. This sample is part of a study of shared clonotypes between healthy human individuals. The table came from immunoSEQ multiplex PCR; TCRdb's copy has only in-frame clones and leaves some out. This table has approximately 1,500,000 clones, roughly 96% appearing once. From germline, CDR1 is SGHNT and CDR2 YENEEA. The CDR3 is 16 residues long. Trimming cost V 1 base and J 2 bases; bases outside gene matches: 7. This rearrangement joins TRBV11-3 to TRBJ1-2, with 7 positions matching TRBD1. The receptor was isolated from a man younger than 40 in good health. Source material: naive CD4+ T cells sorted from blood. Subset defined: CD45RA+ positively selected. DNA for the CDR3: TGTGCCAGCAGCTTAGTCCTGACAGGGATGAACTATGGCTACACCTTC. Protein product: CASSLVLTGMNYGYTF.